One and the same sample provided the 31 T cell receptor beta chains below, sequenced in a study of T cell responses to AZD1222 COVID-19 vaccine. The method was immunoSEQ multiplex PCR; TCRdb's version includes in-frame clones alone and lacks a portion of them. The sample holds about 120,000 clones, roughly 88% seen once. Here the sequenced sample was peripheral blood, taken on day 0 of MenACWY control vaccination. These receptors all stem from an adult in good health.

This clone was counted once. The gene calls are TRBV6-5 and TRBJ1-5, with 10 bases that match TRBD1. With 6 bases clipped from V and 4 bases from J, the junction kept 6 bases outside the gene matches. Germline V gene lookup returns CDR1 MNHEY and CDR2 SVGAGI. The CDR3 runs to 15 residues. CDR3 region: CASRPDRGLNQPQHF. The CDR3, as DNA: TGTGCCAGCAGACCCGACAGGGGGCTAAATCAGCCCCAGCATTTT.

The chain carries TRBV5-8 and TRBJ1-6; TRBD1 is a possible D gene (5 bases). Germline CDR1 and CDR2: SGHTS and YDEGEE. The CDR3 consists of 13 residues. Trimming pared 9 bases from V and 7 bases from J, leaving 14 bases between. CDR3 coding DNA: TGTGCCACACCGGGACCTTTCAATTCACCCCTCCACTTT. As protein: CATPGPFNSPLHF.

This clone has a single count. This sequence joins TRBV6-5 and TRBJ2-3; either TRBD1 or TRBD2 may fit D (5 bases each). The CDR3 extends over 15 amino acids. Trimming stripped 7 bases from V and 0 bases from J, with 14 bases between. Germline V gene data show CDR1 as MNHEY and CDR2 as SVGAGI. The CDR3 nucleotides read TGTGCCAGCACTAGACTGGGGGAAAGCACAGATACGCAGTATTTT. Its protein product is CASTRLGESTDTQYF.

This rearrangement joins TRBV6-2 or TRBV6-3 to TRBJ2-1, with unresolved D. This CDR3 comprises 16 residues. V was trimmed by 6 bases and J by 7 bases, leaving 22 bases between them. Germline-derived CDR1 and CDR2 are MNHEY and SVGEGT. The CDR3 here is CASSRYRSTPPNEQFF. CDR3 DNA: TGTGCCAGCAGCAGATACCGCAGCACCCCTCCTAATGAGCAGTTCTTC.

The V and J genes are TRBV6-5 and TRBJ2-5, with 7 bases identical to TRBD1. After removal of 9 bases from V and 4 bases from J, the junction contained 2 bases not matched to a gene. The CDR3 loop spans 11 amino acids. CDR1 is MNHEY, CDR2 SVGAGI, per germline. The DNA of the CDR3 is TGTGCCAGTCACAGGGGAGAGACCCAGTACTTC. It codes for CASHRGETQYF.

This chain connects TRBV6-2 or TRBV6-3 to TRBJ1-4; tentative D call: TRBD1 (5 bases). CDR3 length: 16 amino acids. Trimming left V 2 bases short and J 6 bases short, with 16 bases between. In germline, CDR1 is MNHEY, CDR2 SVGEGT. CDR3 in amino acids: CASSYGPGRTYEKLFF. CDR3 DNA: TGTGCCAGCAGTTACGGACCGGGACGGACCTATGAAAAACTGTTTTTT.

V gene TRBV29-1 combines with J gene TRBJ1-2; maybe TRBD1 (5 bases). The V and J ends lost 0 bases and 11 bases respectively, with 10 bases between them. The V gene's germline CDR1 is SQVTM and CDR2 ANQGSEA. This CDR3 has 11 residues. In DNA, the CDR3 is TGCAGCGTTGAAGATCTTGGGACTTACACCTTC. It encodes CSVEDLGTYTF.

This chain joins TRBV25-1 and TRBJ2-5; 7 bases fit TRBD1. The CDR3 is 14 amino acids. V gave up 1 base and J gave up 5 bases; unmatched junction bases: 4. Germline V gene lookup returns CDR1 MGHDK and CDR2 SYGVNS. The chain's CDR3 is CASSEWLRGETQYF. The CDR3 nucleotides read TGTGCCAGCAGTGAATGGCTCAGGGGGGAGACCCAGTACTTC. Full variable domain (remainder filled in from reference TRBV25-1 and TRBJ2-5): EADIYQTPRYLVIGTGKKITLECSQTMGHDKMYWYQQDPGMELHLIHYSYGVNSTEKGDLSSESTVSRIRTEHFPLTLESARPSHTSQYLCASSEWLRGETQYFGPGTRLLVL.

This CDR3 reads CASRRGQSGNTIYF. The CDR3 DNA reads TGTGCCAGCAGGAGGGGGCAGAGTGGAAACACCATATATTTT. The chain is built from TRBV6-5 and TRBJ1-3; TRBD1 agrees at 7 bases. V lost 6 bases and J lost 3; bases outside the gene matches: 5. Germline CDR1 is MNHEY and CDR2 is SVGAGI. The CDR3 loop spans 14 amino acids.

Here the CDR3 reads CASSLAAGGILRDTQYF. In DNA, the CDR3 is TGTGCCAGCAGTTTAGCCGCGGGCGGGATCCTTCGGGATACGCAGTATTTT. The chain couples TRBV28 to TRBJ2-3, with D possibly matching TRBD2 (6 bases). The CDR3 loop spans 17 amino acids. Trimming pared 2 bases from V and 6 bases from J, leaving 21 bases between. Germline V gene sequence: CDR1 MDHEN, CDR2 SYDVKM.

The CDR3 DNA follows: TGTGCCAGCAGCCCCGGGAGAGGGACAGGGCTGAACACCATATATTTT. Protein: CASSPGRGTGLNTIYF. The chain employs TRBV11-2 and TRBJ1-3; TRBD1 agrees at 9 bases. V gave up 5 bases and J gave up 7 bases; unmatched junction bases: 12. There are 16 residues in the CDR3. CDR1 and CDR2 (germline): SGHAT, FQNNGV.

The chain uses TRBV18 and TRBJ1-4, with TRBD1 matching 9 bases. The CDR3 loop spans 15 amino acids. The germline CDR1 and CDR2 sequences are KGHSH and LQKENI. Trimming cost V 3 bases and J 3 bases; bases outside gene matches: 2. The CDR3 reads CASSPGTGPNEKLFF. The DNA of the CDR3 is TGTGCCAGCTCACCTGGGACAGGGCCTAATGAAAAACTGTTTTTT.

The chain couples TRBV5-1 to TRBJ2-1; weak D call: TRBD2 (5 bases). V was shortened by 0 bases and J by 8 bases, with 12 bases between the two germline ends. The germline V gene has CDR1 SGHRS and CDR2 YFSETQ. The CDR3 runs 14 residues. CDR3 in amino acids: CASSLEASYDEQFF. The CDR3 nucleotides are TGCGCCAGCAGCTTGGAGGCTAGCTATGATGAGCAGTTCTTC. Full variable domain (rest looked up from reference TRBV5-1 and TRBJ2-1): KAGVTQTPRYLIKTRGQQVTLSCSPISGHRSVSWYQQTPGQGLQFLFEYFSETQRNKGNFPGRFSGRQFSNSRSEMNVSTLELGDSALYLCASSLEASYDEQFFGPGTRLTVL.

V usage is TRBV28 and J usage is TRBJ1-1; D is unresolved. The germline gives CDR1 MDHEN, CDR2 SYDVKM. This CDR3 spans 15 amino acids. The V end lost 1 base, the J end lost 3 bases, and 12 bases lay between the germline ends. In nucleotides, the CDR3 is TGTGCCAGCAGTTTATCGTCAGTGCGGGACACTGAAGCTTTCTTT. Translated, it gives CASSLSSVRDTEAFF.

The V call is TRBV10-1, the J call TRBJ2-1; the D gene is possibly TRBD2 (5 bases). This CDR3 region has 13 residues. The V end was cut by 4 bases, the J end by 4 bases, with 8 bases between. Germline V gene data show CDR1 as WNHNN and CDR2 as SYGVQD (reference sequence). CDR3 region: CASSGEHYNEQFF. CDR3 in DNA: TGCGCCAGCAGTGGGGAGCATTACAATGAGCAGTTCTTC.

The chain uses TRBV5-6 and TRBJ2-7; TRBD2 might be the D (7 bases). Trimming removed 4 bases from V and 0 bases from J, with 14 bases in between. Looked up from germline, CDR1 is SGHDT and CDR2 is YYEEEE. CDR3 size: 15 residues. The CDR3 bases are TGTGCCAGCAGCACGGGGGGCCTGATCTCCTACGAGCAGTACGTC. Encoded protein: CASSTGGLISYEQYV.

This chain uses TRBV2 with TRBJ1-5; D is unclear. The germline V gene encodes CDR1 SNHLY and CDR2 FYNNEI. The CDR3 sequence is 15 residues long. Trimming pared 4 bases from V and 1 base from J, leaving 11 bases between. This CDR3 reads CASSGRGWSNQPQHF. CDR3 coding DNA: TGTGCCAGCAGTGGCCGGGGATGGAGCAATCAGCCCCAGCATTTT.

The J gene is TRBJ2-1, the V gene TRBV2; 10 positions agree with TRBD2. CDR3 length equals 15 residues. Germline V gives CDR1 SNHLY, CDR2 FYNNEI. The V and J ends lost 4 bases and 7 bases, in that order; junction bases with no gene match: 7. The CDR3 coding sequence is TGTGCCAGCAGTGCTCTAGCGGGAGTTCCTAATGAGCAGTTCTTC. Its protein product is CASSALAGVPNEQFF. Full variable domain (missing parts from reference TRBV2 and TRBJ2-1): EPEVTQTPSHQVTQMGQEVILRCVPISNHLYFYWYRQILGQKVEFLVSFYNNEISEKSEIFDDQFSVERPDGSNFTLKIRSTKLEDSAMYFCASSALAGVPNEQFFGPGTRLTVL.

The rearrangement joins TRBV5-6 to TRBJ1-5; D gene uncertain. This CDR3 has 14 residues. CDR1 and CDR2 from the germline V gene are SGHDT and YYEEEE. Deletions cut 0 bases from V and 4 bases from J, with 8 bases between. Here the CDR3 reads CASSLGGLNQPQHF. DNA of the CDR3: TGTGCCAGCAGCTTGGGGGGTCTTAATCAGCCCCAGCATTTT.

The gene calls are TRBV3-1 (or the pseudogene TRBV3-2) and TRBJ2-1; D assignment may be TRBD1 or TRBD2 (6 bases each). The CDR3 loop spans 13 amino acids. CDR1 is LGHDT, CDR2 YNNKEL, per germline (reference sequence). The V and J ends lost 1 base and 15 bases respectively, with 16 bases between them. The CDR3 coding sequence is TGTGCCAGCAGCCAAGGGACAAAGGGGGGTTGGTTCTTC. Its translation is CASSQGTKGGWFF.

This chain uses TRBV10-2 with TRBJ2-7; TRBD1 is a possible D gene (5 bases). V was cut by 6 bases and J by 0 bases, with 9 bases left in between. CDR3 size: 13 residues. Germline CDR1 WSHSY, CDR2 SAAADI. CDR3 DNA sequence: TGCGCCAGCAGCAGAACAGGCTCCTACGAGCAGTACGTC. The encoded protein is CASSRTGSYEQYV.

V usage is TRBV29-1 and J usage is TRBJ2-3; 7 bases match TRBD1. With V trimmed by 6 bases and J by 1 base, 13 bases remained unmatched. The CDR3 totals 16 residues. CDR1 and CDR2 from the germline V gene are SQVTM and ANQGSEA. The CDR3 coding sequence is TGCAGCGTACAGGGACAGCCCTTAAGGGGCACAGATACGCAGTATTTT. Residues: CSVQGQPLRGTDTQYF.

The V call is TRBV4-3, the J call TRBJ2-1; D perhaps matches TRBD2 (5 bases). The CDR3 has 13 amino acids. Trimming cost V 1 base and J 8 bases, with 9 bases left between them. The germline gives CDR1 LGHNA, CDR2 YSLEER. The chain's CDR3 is CASSQGTGYEQFF. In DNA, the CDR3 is TGCGCCAGCAGCCAAGGAACGGGGTATGAGCAGTTCTTC.

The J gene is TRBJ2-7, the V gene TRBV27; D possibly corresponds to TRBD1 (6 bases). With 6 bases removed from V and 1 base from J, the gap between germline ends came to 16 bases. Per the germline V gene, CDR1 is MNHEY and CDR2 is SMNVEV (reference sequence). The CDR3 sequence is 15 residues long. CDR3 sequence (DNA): TGTGCCAGCAGCCCTCCGAGGGGGTCGTCCTACGAGCAGTACTTC. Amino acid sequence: CASSPPRGSSYEQYF.

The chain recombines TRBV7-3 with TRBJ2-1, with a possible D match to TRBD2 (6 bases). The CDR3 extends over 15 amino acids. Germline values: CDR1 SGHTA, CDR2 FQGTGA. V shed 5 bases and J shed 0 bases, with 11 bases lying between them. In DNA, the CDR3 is TGTGCCAGCAGCCCGTCGGGACTCTCCTACAATGAGCAGTTCTTC. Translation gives CASSPSGLSYNEQFF.

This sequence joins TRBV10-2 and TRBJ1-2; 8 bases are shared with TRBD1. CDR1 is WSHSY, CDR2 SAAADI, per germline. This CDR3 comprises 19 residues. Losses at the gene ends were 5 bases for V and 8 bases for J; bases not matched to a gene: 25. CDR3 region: CASSLAGGARTGPMGGYTF. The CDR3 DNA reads TGCGCCAGCAGTCTCGCAGGGGGCGCGAGAACTGGGCCCATGGGAGGCTACACCTTC.

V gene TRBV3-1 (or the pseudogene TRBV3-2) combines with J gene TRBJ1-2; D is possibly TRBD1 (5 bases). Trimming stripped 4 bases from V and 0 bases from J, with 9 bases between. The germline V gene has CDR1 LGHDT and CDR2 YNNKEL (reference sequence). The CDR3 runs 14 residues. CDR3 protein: CASSLRTPNYGYTF. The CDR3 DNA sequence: TGTGCCAGCAGCCTCAGGACACCTAACTATGGCTACACCTTC.

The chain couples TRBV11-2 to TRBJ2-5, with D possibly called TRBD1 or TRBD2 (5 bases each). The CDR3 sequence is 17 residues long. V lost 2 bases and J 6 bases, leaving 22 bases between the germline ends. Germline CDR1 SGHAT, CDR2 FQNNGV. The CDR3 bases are TGTGCCAGCAGCTTAACTCCCGGGACGGCGGTGGGGAAGACCCAGTACTTC. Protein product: CASSLTPGTAVGKTQYF.

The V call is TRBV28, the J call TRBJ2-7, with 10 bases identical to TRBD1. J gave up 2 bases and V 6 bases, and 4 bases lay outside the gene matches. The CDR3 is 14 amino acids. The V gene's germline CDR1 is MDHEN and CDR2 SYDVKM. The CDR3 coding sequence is TGTGCCAGCAGCTCCGGGACAGGGGCCTACGAGCAGTACGTC. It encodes CASSSGTGAYEQYV.

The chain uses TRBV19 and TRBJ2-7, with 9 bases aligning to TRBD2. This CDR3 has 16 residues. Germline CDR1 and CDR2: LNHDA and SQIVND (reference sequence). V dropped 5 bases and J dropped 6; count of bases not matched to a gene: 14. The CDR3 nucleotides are TGTGCCAGTAGTTCGGGGCTAGCGGGGTTGCTCGCCGAGCAGTACTTC. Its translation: CASSSGLAGLLAEQYF.

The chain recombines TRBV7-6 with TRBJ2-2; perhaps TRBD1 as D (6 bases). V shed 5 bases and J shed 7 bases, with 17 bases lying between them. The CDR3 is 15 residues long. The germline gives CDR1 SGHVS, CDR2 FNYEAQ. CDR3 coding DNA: TGTGCCAGCAGCCTCGTGTACAGGGATGGCGGGGAGCTGTTTTTT. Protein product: CASSLVYRDGGELFF. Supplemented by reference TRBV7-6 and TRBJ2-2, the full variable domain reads GAGVSQSPRYKVTKRGQDVALRCDPISGHVSLYWYRQALGQGPEFLTYFNYEAQQDKSGLPNDRFSAERPEGSISTLTIQRTEQRDSAMYRCASSLVYRDGGELFFGEGSRLTVL.